One and the same sample provided the 16 T cell receptor beta chains below, sequenced in a study of blood T cells in healthy people across ages. Combining a sample-barcoded 5' primer with a J-beta primer mix, a second PCR ran for roughly 7 to 12 cycles. Each CDR3 protein is one row after TCRdb ran MiXCR on the 5' RACE reads. The sample has under 950,000 distinct CDR3 sequences, about 24% seen once. Source material: blood. All receptors derive from a man aged 70 or older in good health.

In its sample, this clonotype was seen many times. V gene TRBV19 combines with J gene TRBJ2-6; D is perhaps TRBD1 (8 bases). The germline V and J ends were trimmed by 5 bases and 7 bases, with 15 bases remaining between them. This CDR3 has 15 residues. Per the germline V gene, CDR1 is LNHDA and CDR2 is SQIVND (reference sequence). CDR3 nucleotide sequence: TGTGCCAGTAGTGGCGGACAGGGACTAGCCAACGTCCTGACTTTC. As protein: CASSGGQGLANVLTF.

This clonotype has a handful of counts. The chain's CDR3 is CASSLQGPETQYF. CDR3 bases: TGCGCCAGCAGCTTGCAGGGACCAGAGACCCAGTACTTC. The gene calls are TRBV5-1 and TRBJ2-5; the D call may be TRBD1 or TRBD2 (5 bases each). The CDR3 has 13 amino acids. CDR1 SGHRS and CDR2 YFSETQ come from the germline V gene. Trimming took 1 base from V and 4 from J, leaving 8 bases between them. The full variable domain, with the rest looked up from reference TRBV5-1 and TRBJ2-5, is KAGVTQTPRYLIKTRGQQVTLSCSPISGHRSVSWYQQTPGQGLQFLFEYFSETQRNKGNFPGRFSGRQFSNSRSEMNVSTLELGDSALYLCASSLQGPETQYFGPGTRLLVL.

Worth noting for this clonotype: An end of the junction differs from the germline gene, which may be a read error. The chain is built from TRBV19 and TRBJ1-1, with no clear D. Germline V gives CDR1 LNHDA, CDR2 SQIVND (reference sequence). There are 13 residues in the CDR3. DNA for the CDR3: TGTGCCGGTAGTACGGGTAGGAACACTGAAGCTTTCTTT. The encoded protein is CAGSTGRNTEAFF. Drawing the rest from reference TRBV19 and TRBJ1-1, the complete variable domain is DGGITQSPKYLFRKEGQNVTLSCEQNLNHDAMYWYRQDPGQGLRLIYYSQIVNDFQKGDIAEGYSVSREKKESFPLTVTSAQKNPTAFYLCAGSTGRNTEAFFGQGTRLTVV.

The V and J genes are TRBV20-1 and TRBJ2-5; D is unresolved. This CDR3 comprises 10 residues. The V end lost 6 bases, the J end lost 5 bases, and 7 bases lay between the germline ends. Germline lookup yields CDR1 DFQATT and CDR2 SNEGSKA (reference sequence). The CDR3 DNA follows: TGCAGTGCCCAAAGGGAGACCCAGTACTTC. Translation: CSAQRETQYF.

The gene calls are TRBV12-3 or TRBV12-4 and TRBJ1-1; D call uncertain. This CDR3 comprises 14 residues. The ends were cut back, 6 bases at V and 4 bases at J, with 15 bases in the middle. CDR3 protein: CASSPGQWGTEAFF. The CDR3 DNA is TGTGCCAGCAGCCCGGGTCAGTGGGGCACTGAAGCTTTCTTT.

This clonotype was counted ten times or more. This sequence joins TRBV12-3 or TRBV12-4 and TRBJ2-1; D may match TRBD1 or TRBD2 (5 bases each). V lost 4 bases and J lost 3, with 13 bases in between. CDR3 length: 15 residues. Here the CDR3 reads CASSYRDLDYNEQFF. CDR3 nucleotides: TGTGCCAGCAGTTACCGGGACCTTGACTACAATGAGCAGTTCTTC.

This chain uses TRBV2 with TRBJ2-5; 7 bases line up with TRBD1. TRBJ2-7 explains the end of the DNA better; the J call may be wrong. The germline V gene encodes CDR1 SNHLY and CDR2 FYNNEI. The CDR3 has 13 amino acids. This chain's CDR3 is CASSYEGAGEQYV. CDR3 bases: TGTGCCAGCAGTTACGAGGGGGCCGGCGAGCAGTACGTC.

This clonotype showed up just a few times. The chain recombines TRBV20-1 with TRBJ1-4, with a weak D call TRBD1 (5 bases). Trimming pared 6 bases from V and 10 bases from J, leaving 21 bases between. Germline V gives CDR1 DFQATT, CDR2 SNEGSKA (reference sequence). CDR3 length: 14 amino acids. The chain's CDR3 is CSAHLTVPRGKLFF. Here the CDR3 DNA reads TGCAGTGCCCATCTGACCGTCCCGAGGGGAAAACTGTTTTTT.

This clonotype showed up many times. The J gene is TRBJ2-5, the V gene TRBV28; the match to TRBD2 covers 8 bases. The assigned J gene may be wrong: the sequence end matches TRBJ2-7 better. This CDR3 region has 14 residues. Germline-derived CDR1 and CDR2 are MDHEN and SYDVKM. The CDR3 DNA follows: TGTGCCAGCAGTCCTCAGCGGGAGATGTACGAGCAGTACGTC. Amino acid sequence: CASSPQREMYEQYV.

This clonotype was seen repeatedly, ten times or more. This sequence joins TRBV7-2 and TRBJ2-1, with D possibly matching TRBD2 (5 bases). Germline assignment: CDR1 SGHTA and CDR2 FQGNSA. The CDR3 runs 15 residues. Trimming shortened V by 5 bases and J by 1 base, and 12 bases separated the two germline ends. The CDR3 bases are TGTGCCAGCAGCCGCGGACTGGTATCCTACAATGAGCAGTTCTTC. It encodes CASSRGLVSYNEQFF.

This clonotype has at least ten counts. The gene calls are TRBV29-1 and TRBJ2-3, with TRBD2 matching over 8 bases. The CDR3 is 15 residues long. Germline CDR1 SQVTM, CDR2 ANQGSEA. V lost 4 bases to trimming and J lost 1 base; unmatched junction nucleotides: 7. DNA of the CDR3: TGCAGCGTTGGAAGAGCGGGAGACCGCACAGATACGCAGTATTTT. Residues: CSVGRAGDRTDTQYF.

The J gene is TRBJ2-3, the V gene TRBV6-5, with 10 bases fitting TRBD2. Germline V lookup: CDR1 MNHEY, CDR2 SVGAGI. V shed 2 bases and J 5 bases; nucleotides not matched to a gene: 7. CDR3 length equals 16 residues. The CDR3 sequence: CASSYRLAGEGDTQYF. The CDR3 DNA is TGTGCCAGCAGTTACAGGCTAGCGGGGGAAGGAGATACGCAGTATTTT.

The sample holds many counts of this clonotype. The genes are TRBV7-9 and TRBJ2-1; the D is unclear. V lost 6 bases, J lost 7 bases, and 7 bases lay in between. Germline values: CDR1 SEHNR, CDR2 FQNEAQ (reference sequence). The CDR3 sequence is 11 residues long. The chain's CDR3 is CASSPANEQFF. DNA of the CDR3: TGTGCCAGCAGTCCGGCGAATGAGCAGTTCTTC. Full variable domain (outside the CDR3, taken from reference TRBV7-9 and TRBJ2-1): DTGVSQNPRHKITKRGQNVTFRCDPISEHNRLYWYRQTLGQGPEFLTYFQNEAQLEKSRLLSDRFSAERPKGSFSTLEIQRTEQGDSAMYLCASSPANEQFFGPGTRLTVL.

A few counts support this clonotype. The chain uses TRBV6-1 and TRBJ2-1, with TRBD2 identical over 11 bases. Looked up from germline, CDR1 is MNHNS and CDR2 is SASEGT. J was trimmed by 5 bases and V by 3 bases; bases with no gene match: 6. The CDR3 contains 16 residues. CDR3: CASSDAGTSGHNEQFF. CDR3 coding DNA: TGTGCCAGCAGTGACGCCGGGACTAGCGGCCACAATGAGCAGTTCTTC.

The gene calls are TRBV6-6 and TRBJ2-5; 8 bases are shared with TRBD2. The DNA end favors TRBJ2-1, so the J call may be wrong. The CDR3 loop spans 17 amino acids. The germline V gene has CDR1 MNHNY and CDR2 SVGAGI (reference sequence). CDR3 sequence (DNA): TGTGCCAGCAGTTCCGCACGGGAGGGGCGCCGGTTTGATGAGCAGTTCTTC. This sequence encodes CASSSAREGRRFDEQFF.

There are a few counts of this clonotype. The genes are TRBV20-1 and TRBJ2-1, with D perhaps matching TRBD1 (5 bases). V lost 4 bases and J lost 8, with 12 bases in between. This CDR3 contains 12 residues. Germline loops: CDR1 DFQATT, CDR2 SNEGSKA (reference sequence). CDR3 nucleotides: TGCAGTGCTAAAGCAGACAGCGATGAGCAGTTCTTC. It yields the protein CSAKADSDEQFF.